The text below deals with one TCR beta chain. The specificity of this receptor is unknown. The input lacks base qualities; no much larger clone sits a single base away. TCR libraries were generated with the immunoSEQ multiplex PCR assay, using TCR-beta and/or TCR-alpha/delta assays for each sample. The amplified TCR libraries were sequenced on the Illumina high-throughput platform. The paper's data handling went like this. Clustering and dimensionality reduction were performed using pairwise TCRdist distances among GMM-specific receptors from ex vivo sorted or in vitro expanded T cells. Each clinical repertoire was scored by mean NN-distance, the average TCRdist to the nearest 10% of tetramer-positive reference sequences. To compute GEM TCR motif frequency, the fraction of unique TCRs matching known GEM sequences by V/J usage and CDR3 length was calculated. Active tuberculosis was classified by linear discriminant analysis with leave-one-out cross-validation, implemented in scikit-learn. TCRdb limited this immuneACCESS table to in-frame rearrangements with V and J called. A share of clones is missing; checked studies link under half to unresolved V genes, and the rest is unexplained. Clone size and the V and J calls come from that table; the DNA yielded D and trimming. The sample data list about 20,000 clones, and around 87% of these were observed just once. Over 12% of the sample is in the top ten clones.

This entry is derived from a study of T cells in tuberculosis (dated by TCRdb to the late 2010s). Turning to the overall study: To characterize T cells specific for the mycobacterial lipid antigen glucose monomycolate (GMM), the study used CD1B tetramers together with high-throughput TCR immunosequencing. With ten people per group, a South African clinical cohort compared IGRA-negative adolescents, IGRA-positive adolescents with latent tuberculosis, and adults with active tuberculosis. Points the paper makes about the study in general: With the diverse GMM-specific repertoire as input, a classifier achieved more than 85% accuracy (AUROC around 0.9), whereas GEM motif frequencies as input gave around 69% accuracy. Compared with IGRA-negative controls, TCR-alpha repertoires from active tuberculosis had smaller mean NN-distances to GMM-specific TCRs, which suggests clonal expansion of these TCRs. Shorter CDR3-alpha lengths in active tuberculosis patients partly drove the smaller NN-distances, and the TCR-beta difference was not statistically significant. Clinical samples were selected based on which cryopreserved specimens were available, and the active tuberculosis cases were adults whereas the controls were adolescents.

The germline V gene (reference sequence) yields MNHEY for CDR1 and SMNVEV for CDR2. The cysteine opens and the phenylalanine closes a CDR3 of 15 amino acids. Kept here is only the CDR3 DNA, which spans 45 bases and is read in frame from base 1. V is cut by 5 bases and J by 4 bases, and the space between the germline ends is 15 bases. At study entry, a tuberculin skin test and the QuantiFERON-TB GOLD In-Tube IGRA were used to screen adolescents for latent tuberculosis infection. Unsorted cryopreserved PBMC were immunosequenced, covering on average approximately 100,000 T cells per clinical donor. Eleven high schools in the Worcester region of the Western Cape, South Africa, served as enrollment sites for adolescents aged 12 to 18 years. Around 10 adolescents infected with M. tuberculosis and ten uninfected adolescents were chosen and matched for age and sex. Adolescent PBMC were isolated from freshly drawn heparinized blood by density centrifugation and cryopreserved.

The sequenced sample consisted of PBMCs. The receptor was derived from a donor under 30 with latent tuberculosis or without tuberculosis infection. Recombination linked TRBV27 to TRBJ1-3; the D gene assignment is ambiguous. The CDR3: CASSPTAFAGNTIYF. Read as DNA, the sequence is TGTGCCAGCAGTCCTACAGCTTTCGCAGGAAACACCATATATTTT.